A single sample gave rise to the 6 T cell receptor beta chains below, sequenced in a study of cytomegalovirus exposure and HLA in healthy donors. 60 Vbeta and 13 Jbeta primers were used in PCR. TCRdb's table, derived via immunoSEQ multiplex PCR, lists solely in-frame clones and lacks some. This repertoire shows more than 75,000 clones, approximately 74% found once; its top ten account for over 7.5%. Sequencing was done on a sample of PBMCs. These receptors originate from a man between 35 and 55 years old in good health and CMV-seropositive.

The genes are TRBV7-9 and TRBJ2-7; D remains unclear. This CDR3 comprises 12 residues. The ends were cut back, 5 bases at V and 1 base at J, with 6 bases in the middle. CDR1 is SEHNR, CDR2 FQNEAQ, per germline (reference sequence). The CDR3 sequence is CASSLRSYEQYF. The CDR3 DNA reads TGTGCCAGCAGCCTCCGGTCCTACGAGCAGTACTTC.

This clone was seen a few times. The sample has other DNA sequences that encode this CDR3 too. This rearrangement joins TRBV28 to TRBJ1-5; 10 nucleotides match TRBD1. Germline V lookup: CDR1 MDHEN, CDR2 SYDVKM. V was pared by 3 bases and J by 4 bases, with 3 bases of the junction left unmatched. The CDR3 runs to 15 residues. CDR3 protein: CASSLGQGLNQPQHF. The CDR3 DNA reads as TGTGCCAGCAGTTTGGGACAGGGGTTGAATCAGCCCCAGCATTTT.

The V call is TRBV7-6, the J call TRBJ1-4; 9 positions agree with TRBD1. Trimming took 6 bases from V and 8 from J; bases not matched to a gene: 13. This CDR3 spans 16 amino acids. Germline V gives CDR1 SGHVS, CDR2 FNYEAQ. CDR3 coding DNA: TGTGCCAGCAGTCCGAATCCGGGACAGGGTAAAGAAAAACTGTTTTTT. This translates into CASSPNPGQGKEKLFF.

V is TRBV6-5 and J is TRBJ2-5; 8 nucleotides line up with TRBD2. J was trimmed by 5 bases and V by 5 bases; bases with no gene match: 7. CDR1 is MNHEY, CDR2 SVGAGI, per germline. This CDR3 is built from 14 residues. CDR3 nucleotide sequence: TGTGCCAGCAGTCGGGGGACTAGTAGGGAGACCCAGTACTTC. Amino acids: CASSRGTSRETQYF.

The chain has TRBV7-6 and TRBJ2-5, with a tentative D call TRBD2 (6 bases). The CDR3 spans 15 residues. Germline V CDR1 and CDR2: SGHVS, FNYEAQ. V lost 5 bases to trimming and J lost 0 bases, with 13 bases between them. Here the CDR3 DNA reads TGTGCCAGCAGCCGCGGGACTGCATACCAAGAGACCCAGTACTTC. Its translation: CASSRGTAYQETQYF.

There are a few counts of this clone. This sequence joins TRBV9 and TRBJ2-3; 9 nucleotides agree with TRBD1. Germline V gene sequence: CDR1 SGDLS, CDR2 YYNGEE. Trimming cost V 4 bases and J 2 bases; bases outside gene matches: 5. The CDR3 loop spans 15 amino acids. The DNA for the CDR3 is TGTGCCAGCAGCACGGGACAGGGCCACACAGATACGCAGTATTTT. It is translated as CASSTGQGHTDTQYF.